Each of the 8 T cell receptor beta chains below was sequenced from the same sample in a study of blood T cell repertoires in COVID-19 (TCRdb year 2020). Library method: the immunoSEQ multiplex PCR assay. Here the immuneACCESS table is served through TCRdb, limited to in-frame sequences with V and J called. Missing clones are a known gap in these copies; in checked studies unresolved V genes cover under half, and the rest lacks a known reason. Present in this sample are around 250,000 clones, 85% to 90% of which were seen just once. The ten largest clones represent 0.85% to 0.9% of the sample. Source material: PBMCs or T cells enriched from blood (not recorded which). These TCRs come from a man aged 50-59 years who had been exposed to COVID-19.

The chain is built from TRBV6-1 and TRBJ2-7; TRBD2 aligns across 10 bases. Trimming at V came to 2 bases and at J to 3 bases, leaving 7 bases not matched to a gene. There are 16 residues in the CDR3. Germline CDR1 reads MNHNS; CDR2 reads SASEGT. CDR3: CASSENTSGDYYEQYV. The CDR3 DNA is TGTGCCAGCAGTGAAAATACTAGCGGGGACTACTACGAGCAGTACGTC.

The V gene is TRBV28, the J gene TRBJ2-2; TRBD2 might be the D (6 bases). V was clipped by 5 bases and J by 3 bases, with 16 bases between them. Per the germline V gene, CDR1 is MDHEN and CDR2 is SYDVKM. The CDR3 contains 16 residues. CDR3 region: CASSPLEWRDTGELFF. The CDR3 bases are TGTGCCAGCAGTCCCTTGGAGTGGAGGGACACCGGGGAGCTGTTTTTT.

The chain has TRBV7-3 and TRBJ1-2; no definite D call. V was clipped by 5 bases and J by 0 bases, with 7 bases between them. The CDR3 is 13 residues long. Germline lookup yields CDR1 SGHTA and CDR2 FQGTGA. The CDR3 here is CASSLSPNYGYTF. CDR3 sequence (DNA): TGTGCCAGCAGCCTGTCCCCTAACTATGGCTACACCTTC.

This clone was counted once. CDR3 loop: CASSVGTLDTQYF. CDR3 nucleotides: TGTGCCAGCTCAGTCGGGACTCTAGATACGCAGTATTTT. V usage is TRBV18 and J usage is TRBJ2-3, with a possible D match to TRBD2 (6 bases). Trimming left V 5 bases short and J 5 bases short, with 11 bases between. Germline V CDR1 and CDR2: KGHSH, LQKENI. The CDR3 spans 13 residues.

In DNA, the CDR3 is TGTGCCAGCAGCTTAGATCTAAGCGGGAGTTTTTCGACGAGTGATAAGCAGTACGTC. Translation: CASSLDLSGSFSTSDKQYV. The chain couples TRBV11-3 to TRBJ2-7; 8 bases fit TRBD2. The length of the CDR3 is 19 residues. Germline lookup yields CDR1 SGHNT and CDR2 YENEEA. The trim removed 0 bases at V and 8 bases at J, leaving 21 bases unmatched.

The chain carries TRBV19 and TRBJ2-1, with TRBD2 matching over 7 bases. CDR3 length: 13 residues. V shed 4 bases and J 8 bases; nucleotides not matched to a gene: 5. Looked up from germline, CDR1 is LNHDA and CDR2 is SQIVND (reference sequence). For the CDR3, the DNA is TGTGCCAGTAGTAAAGGGGAGGGGTATGAGCAGTTCTTC. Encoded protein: CASSKGEGYEQFF.

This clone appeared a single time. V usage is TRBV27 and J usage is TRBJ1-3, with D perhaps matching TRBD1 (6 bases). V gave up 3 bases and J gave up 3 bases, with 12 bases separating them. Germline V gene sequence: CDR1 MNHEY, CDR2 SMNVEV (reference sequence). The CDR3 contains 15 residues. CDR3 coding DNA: TGTGCCAGCAGTTTGCGGGGGGCTCGTGGAAACACCATATATTTT. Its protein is CASSLRGARGNTIYF.

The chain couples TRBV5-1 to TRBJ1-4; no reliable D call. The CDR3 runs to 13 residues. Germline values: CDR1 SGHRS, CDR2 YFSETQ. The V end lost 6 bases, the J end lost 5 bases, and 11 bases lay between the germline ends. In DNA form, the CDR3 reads TGCGCCAGCACCCGAGGGTCCAATGAAAAACTGTTTTTT. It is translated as CASTRGSNEKLFF.